Below, 9 T cell receptor beta chains from the same sample are listed, as sequenced in a study of shared clonotypes between healthy human individuals (dated by TCRdb to 2018 to 2020). Library preparation used the immunoSEQ multiplex PCR assay. TCRdb provides this immuneACCESS table in a form limited to in-frame rearrangements. Some clones are lacking; in checked studies, under half of them reflect an unresolved V gene, and why the rest are absent is not known. The sample table records about 320,000 clones; 80% to 90% of these occur just once. The top ten clonotypes cover 15% to 20% of the sample. The sample consisted of memory CD8+ T cells sorted from blood. The cell subset or site tag for this specimen amounts to: CD45RO+ cells pooled with CCR7-negative TemRA cells. These receptor sequences come from a man younger than 35 in good health.

The chain carries TRBV7-9 and TRBJ1-4; 8 bases are a match to TRBD1. The CDR3 runs to 14 residues. The V gene end was trimmed by 4 bases and the J gene end by 8 bases; junction bases not matched to a gene: 6. Germline V gene data show CDR1 as SEHNR and CDR2 as FQNEAQ (reference sequence). For the CDR3, the DNA is TGTGCCAGCAGCTACCGGACAGGGAGGGAAAAACTGTTTTTT. Translated: CASSYRTGREKLFF.

This chain links TRBV11-2 with TRBJ1-4; D is uncertain. The germline CDR1 and CDR2 sequences are SGHAT and FQNNGV. Trimming pared 4 bases from V and 5 bases from J, leaving 8 bases between. The length of the CDR3 is 13 residues. CDR3 in DNA: TGTGCCAGCAGCTCACTCAAGAATGAAAAACTGTTTTTT. Translated, it gives CASSSLKNEKLFF.

This rearrangement joins TRBV30 to TRBJ2-7; TRBD2 might be the D (5 bases). The CDR3 totals 15 residues. Germline lookup yields CDR1 GTSNPN and CDR2 SVGIG (reference sequence). Trimming cost V 3 bases and J 2 bases, with 17 bases left between them. The CDR3 DNA reads TGTGCCTGGAGCCTGCGAATAGCGCCAGCCTACGAGCAGTACTTC. This codes for CAWSLRIAPAYEQYF.

This chain connects TRBV2 to TRBJ2-3; D perhaps matches TRBD2 (6 bases). V lost 8 bases and J lost 5, with 20 bases in between. In germline, CDR1 is SNHLY, CDR2 FYNNEI. The CDR3 runs to 15 residues. The CDR3 DNA is TGTGCCAGCGGGGCGCCCACTAGCTCTGGAGATACGCAGTATTTT. This encodes CASGAPTSSGDTQYF.

The chain's CDR3 is CASSPHRSSGNTIYF. The CDR3 coding sequence is TGTGCCAGCAGTCCGCACAGGAGCTCTGGAAACACCATATATTTT. The V call is TRBV27, the J call TRBJ1-3, with D tentatively TRBD1 (5 bases). Trimming left V 5 bases short and J 0 bases short, with 11 bases between. This CDR3 spans 15 amino acids. Looked up from germline, CDR1 is MNHEY and CDR2 is SMNVEV (reference sequence).

The chain recombines TRBV7-9 with TRBJ2-5; D is possibly TRBD1 or TRBD2 (5 bases each). The germline V and J ends were trimmed by 7 bases and 4 bases, with 22 bases remaining between them. This CDR3 has 16 residues. CDR1 and CDR2 from the germline V gene are SEHNR and FQNEAQ (reference sequence). The CDR3 DNA follows: TGTGCCAGCATGTTACGAGAAGGGGCTGGGGGAGAGACCCAGTACTTC. It codes for CASMLREGAGGETQYF.

The rearrangement uses TRBV5-6 and TRBJ2-5; TRBD2 agrees at 12 bases. V was clipped by 4 bases and J by 4 bases; unmatched bases: 8. The CDR3 is made up of 16 amino acids. CDR1 is SGHDT and CDR2 is YYEEEE in the germline V gene. CDR3 DNA: TGTGCCAGCAGCCCGCCTAGCGGGGGGGCCCGAGAGACCCAGTACTTC. Encoded protein: CASSPPSGGARETQYF.

This clone was counted once. Germline and junction disagree at one end, which may indicate a read error. The V and J genes are TRBV7-7 and TRBJ2-7; TRBD1 agrees at 8 bases. From germline, CDR1 is SSHAT and CDR2 FNYEAQ (reference sequence). The CDR3 extends over 14 amino acids. The CDR3 bases are TGTGCTAGCAGCTCCGGGACAGGTTCCTACGAGCAGTACTTC. The encoded protein is CASSSGTGSYEQYF.

This clone was seen just once. CDR3 nucleotide sequence: TGCGCCAGCAGCCAAGATTTGGACTTGGGGTACTACGAGCAGTACTTC. This translates into CASSQDLDLGYYEQYF. The V gene is TRBV4-1, the J gene TRBJ2-7; a possible D gene is TRBD2 (5 bases). The germline V gene encodes CDR1 MGHRA and CDR2 YSYEKL. Deletions cut 0 bases from V and 3 bases from J, with 15 bases between. The CDR3 consists of 16 residues.